These 11 T cell receptor beta chains were sequenced from one sample in a study of long-term antiretroviral therapy in people with HIV. The run of the v3.0 immunoSEQ assay was at survey level. Libraries were prepared by immunoSEQ multiplex PCR; TCRdb keeps only in-frame clonotypes and omits some of them. The sample lists about 39,000 clones, about 88% occurring once. Sequenced here: unsorted PBMCs, sampled just before starting antiretroviral therapy. These receptor sequences come from a woman between 18 and 29 years old with HIV.

The CDR3 spells CASSLPTPPGEWQFF. The CDR3 DNA reads as TGTGCCAGCAGTTTACCCACGCCCCCCGGTGAGTGGCAGTTCTTC. The chain uses TRBV28 and TRBJ2-1; D is unclear. The germline CDR1 and CDR2 sequences are MDHEN and SYDVKM. This CDR3 comprises 15 residues. V was trimmed by 2 bases and J by 12 bases, leaving 20 bases between them.

The V gene is TRBV7-2, the J gene TRBJ2-7; D is unresolved. This CDR3 comprises 14 residues. Deletions cut 0 bases from V and 1 base from J, with 7 bases between. Germline lookup yields CDR1 SGHTA and CDR2 FQGNSA. In DNA form, the CDR3 reads TGTGCCAGCAGCTTAGCTTACGGTTCCTACGAGCAGTACTTC. Its protein is CASSLAYGSYEQYF.

This clone occurred once. The chain recombines TRBV11-1 with TRBJ1-2; TRBD1 matches at 7 bases. Germline values: CDR1 SGHAT, CDR2 FQDESV (reference sequence). V lost 7 bases to trimming and J lost 0 bases; unmatched junction nucleotides: 2. This CDR3 has 13 amino acids. The CDR3 region is CASTGTANYGYTF. DNA of the CDR3: TGTGCCAGCACCGGGACAGCTAACTATGGCTACACCTTC.

The CDR3 here is CASSVGPNSYNEQFF. The CDR3 coding sequence is TGTGCCAGCAGCGTGGGCCCGAACTCCTACAATGAGCAGTTCTTC. The genes are TRBV9 and TRBJ2-1; no firm D call. V lost 2 bases, J lost 0 bases, and 9 bases lay in between. The CDR3 is made up of 15 amino acids. Germline CDR1 reads SGDLS; CDR2 reads YYNGEE. Filled out from reference TRBV9 and TRBJ2-1, the complete variable domain reads DSGVTQTPKHLITATGQRVTLRCSPRSGDLSVYWYQQSLDQGLQFLIQYYNGEERAKGNILERFSAQQFPDLHSELNLSSLELGDSALYFCASSVGPNSYNEQFFGPGTRLTVL.

J is TRBJ1-2 and V is TRBV14; a weak D match, TRBD1 (5 bases). The germline gives CDR1 SGHDN, CDR2 FVKESK. V was cut by 4 bases and J by 4 bases, with 16 bases left in between. The CDR3 totals 15 residues. This chain's CDR3 is CASSPTGNRGYGYTF. Here the CDR3 DNA reads TGTGCCAGCAGCCCAACCGGGAATAGGGGCTATGGCTACACCTTC.

The chain has TRBV6-5 and TRBJ2-6; D uncertain. The CDR3 has 14 residues. V lost 2 bases, J lost 7 bases, and 9 bases lay in between. Germline lookup yields CDR1 MNHEY and CDR2 SVGAGI. CDR3: CASSYGARANVLTF. Written as DNA, the CDR3 is TGTGCCAGCAGTTACGGCGCGCGAGCCAACGTCCTGACTTTC.

This chain links TRBV7-2 with TRBJ2-7; D remains unclear. Trimming shortened V by 2 bases and J by 7 bases, and 12 bases separated the two germline ends. The CDR3 extends over 13 amino acids. Germline-derived CDR1 and CDR2 are SGHTA and FQGNSA. As DNA, the CDR3 is TGTGCCAGCAGCTTATCCCAGGTCCGGGAGCAGTACTTC. Protein sequence: CASSLSQVREQYF.

This chain joins TRBV7-3 and TRBJ2-2; D ambiguous. Trimming stripped 1 base from V and 7 bases from J, with 13 bases between. Looked up from germline, CDR1 is SGHTA and CDR2 is FQGTGA. The CDR3 is 15 amino acids. CDR3 loop: CASSLSTPTHGELFF. The DNA for the CDR3 is TGTGCCAGCAGCTTAAGTACCCCCACCCACGGGGAGCTGTTTTTT. The full variable domain, its missing parts supplied by reference TRBV7-3 and TRBJ2-2, is GAGVSQTPSNKVTEKGKYVELRCDPISGHTALYWYRQSLGQGPEFLIYFQGTGAADDSGLPNDRFFAVRPEGSVSTLKIQRTERGDSAVYLCASSLSTPTHGELFFGEGSRLTVL.

This chain uses TRBV9 with TRBJ1-1; D ambiguous. V lost 0 bases and J lost 8, with 17 bases in between. Germline V gene sequence: CDR1 SGDLS, CDR2 YYNGEE. This CDR3 is built from 15 residues. CDR3 coding DNA: TGTGCCAGCAGCGTAGATGAGGCACCCCGCCCCGAAGCTTTCTTT. This codes for CASSVDEAPRPEAFF.

CDR3 coding DNA: TGTGCCAGCAGCCAACTAGGGAACACCGGGGAGCTGTTTTTT. Amino acid sequence: CASSQLGNTGELFF. The gene calls are TRBV4-2 and TRBJ2-2; D gene uncertain. The germline V gene encodes CDR1 LGHNA and CDR2 YNFKEQ. The CDR3 contains 14 residues. Trimming pared 2 bases from V and 1 base from J, leaving 5 bases between.

The chain recombines TRBV6-1 with TRBJ2-3; D not certain. CDR1 and CDR2 (germline): MNHNS, SASEGT. CDR3 length equals 17 residues. V dropped 4 bases and J dropped 2 bases, with 19 bases sitting between them. The CDR3 nucleotides are TGTGCCAGCAGTGGAGACTCTAACACGGATTACACAGATACGCAGTATTTT. Protein sequence: CASSGDSNTDYTDTQYF.